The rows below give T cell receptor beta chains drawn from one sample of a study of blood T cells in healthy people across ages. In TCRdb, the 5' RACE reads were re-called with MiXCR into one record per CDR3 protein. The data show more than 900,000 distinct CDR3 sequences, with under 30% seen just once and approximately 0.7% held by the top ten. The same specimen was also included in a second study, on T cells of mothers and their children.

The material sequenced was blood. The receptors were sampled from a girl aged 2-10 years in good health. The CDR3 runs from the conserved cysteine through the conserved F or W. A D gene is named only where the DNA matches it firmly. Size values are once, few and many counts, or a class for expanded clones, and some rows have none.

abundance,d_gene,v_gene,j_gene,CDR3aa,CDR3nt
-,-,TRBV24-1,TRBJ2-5,CATSEPRPDKGETQYF,TGTGCCACCAGTGAGCCCCGGCCGGATAAAGGAGAGACCCAGTACTTC
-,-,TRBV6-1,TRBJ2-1,CASSELRTDEQFF,TGTGCCAGCAGTGAATTACGGACAGATGAGCAGTTCTTC
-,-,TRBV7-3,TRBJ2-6,CASSPRISGANVLTF,TGTGCCAGCAGCCCTCGGATTTCTGGGGCCAACGTCCTGACTTTC
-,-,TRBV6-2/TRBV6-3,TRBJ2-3,CASSTVGTQYF,TGTGCCAGCAGTACAGTGGGTACGCAGTATTTT
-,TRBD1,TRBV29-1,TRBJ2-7,CSVDVWDSIEQYF,TGCAGCGTTGATGTATGGGACAGCATTGAGCAGTACTTC
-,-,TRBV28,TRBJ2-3,CASSGRMITDTQYF,TGTGCCAGCTCTGGACGGATGATCACAGATACGCAGTATTTT
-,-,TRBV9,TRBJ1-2,CASSVGHGYGYTF,TGTGCCAGCAGCGTAGGGCACGGCTATGGCTACACCTTC
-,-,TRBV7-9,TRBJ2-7,CASNLLSDEQYF,TGTGCCAGCAACTTACTATCCGACGAGCAGTACTTC
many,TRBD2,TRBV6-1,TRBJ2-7,CASSRLAGPYEQYF,TGTGCCAGCAGTCGACTAGCGGGACCCTACGAGCAGTACTTC
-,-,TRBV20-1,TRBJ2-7,CSARGMSEQYF,TGCAGTGCTAGAGGAATGAGCGAGCAGTACTTC
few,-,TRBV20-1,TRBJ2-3,CSAREIGEVTDTQYF,TGCAGTGCTAGAGAAATTGGGGAAGTCACAGATACGCAGTATTTT
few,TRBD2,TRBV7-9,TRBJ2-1,CASSLRRGDPNEQFF,TGTGCCAGCAGCTTAAGGCGGGGGGACCCCAATGAGCAGTTCTTC
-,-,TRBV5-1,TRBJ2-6,CASSTPSGANVLTF,TGCGCCAGCAGCACACCCTCTGGGGCCAACGTCCTGACTTTC
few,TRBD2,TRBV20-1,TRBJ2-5,CSAAGLAGGLTKGETQYF,TGCAGTGCGGCAGGACTAGCGGGGGGGCTGACGAAGGGAGAGACCCAGTACTTC
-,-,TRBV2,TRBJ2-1,CASRVYNEQFF,TGTGCCAGCAGGGTCTACAATGAGCAGTTCTTC
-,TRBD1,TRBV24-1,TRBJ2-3,CATSEPTGTGEDTQYF,TGTGCCACCAGTGAACCGACCGGGACAGGGGAAGATACGCAGTATTTT